This T cell receptor beta chain is from a study of T-cell memory formation after mild COVID-19. For the study at large: TCR clusters were largely donor specific.

This CDR3 spans 15 amino acids. The V gene's germline CDR1 is LGHNA and CDR2 YNFKEQ. With 4 bases clipped from V and 5 bases from J, the junction kept 8 bases outside the gene matches. This clonotype was counted many times. Its matching antigen is unknown. TCR alpha and TCR beta cDNA libraries carrying sample barcodes and UMIs were produced by 5'RACE using constant-segment primers. TCRdb re-analysed the 5' RACE reads in MiXCR, keeping a single row per CDR3 protein. The sample yields fewer than 650,000 distinct CDR3 sequences, about 22% seen once. The study, taken as a whole, reports: Cross-reactive memory appears to have joined, as suggested by some responding clones showing up in pre-infection memory. CD4+ clones that contracted lay mainly in CM and EM; CD8+ ones lay in EMRA.

The sequence was obtained from an adult woman who had mild COVID-19 (a few samples of this study predate the infection). Cell type and time point are not known. Sequencing was carried out using PBMCs or a T cell subset sorted from them (not recorded which). The chain has TRBV4-2 and TRBJ1-5; TRBD1 aligns across 7 bases. The CDR3 coding sequence is TGTGCCAGCAGCCGACGACAGGGTGGAGATCAGCCCCAGCATTTT. This sequence encodes CASSRRQGGDQPQHF.